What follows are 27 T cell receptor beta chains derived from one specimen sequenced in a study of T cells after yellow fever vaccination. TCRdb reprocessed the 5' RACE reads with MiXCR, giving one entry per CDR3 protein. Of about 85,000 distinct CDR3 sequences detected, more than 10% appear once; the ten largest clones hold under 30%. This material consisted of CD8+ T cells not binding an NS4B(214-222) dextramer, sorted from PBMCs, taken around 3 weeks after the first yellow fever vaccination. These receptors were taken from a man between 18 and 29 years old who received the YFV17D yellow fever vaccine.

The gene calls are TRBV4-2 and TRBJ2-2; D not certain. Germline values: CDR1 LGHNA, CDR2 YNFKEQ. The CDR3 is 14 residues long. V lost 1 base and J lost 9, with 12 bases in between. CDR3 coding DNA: TGTGCCAGCAGCCAAGGAATAGATGCCCGGGAGCTGTTTTTT. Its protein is CASSQGIDARELFF.

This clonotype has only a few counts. CDR3 in amino acids: CASSQDRRGGYEQYV. The CDR3 nucleotides read TGCGCCAGCAGCCAAGATCGGAGAGGGGGCTACGAGCAGTACGTC. The rearrangement joins TRBV4-3 to TRBJ2-7, with D maybe TRBD1 (6 bases). The CDR3 consists of 15 residues. The germline gives CDR1 LGHNA, CDR2 YSLEER. Trimming shortened V by 0 bases and J by 3 bases, and 12 bases separated the two germline ends.

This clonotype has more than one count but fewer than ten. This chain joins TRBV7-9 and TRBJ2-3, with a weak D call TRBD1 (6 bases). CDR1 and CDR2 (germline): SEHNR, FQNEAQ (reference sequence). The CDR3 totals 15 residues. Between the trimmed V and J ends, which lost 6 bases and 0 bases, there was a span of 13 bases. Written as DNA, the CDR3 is TGTGCCAGCAGACACCCGACAGGAAGCACAGATACGCAGTATTTT. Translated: CASRHPTGSTDTQYF.

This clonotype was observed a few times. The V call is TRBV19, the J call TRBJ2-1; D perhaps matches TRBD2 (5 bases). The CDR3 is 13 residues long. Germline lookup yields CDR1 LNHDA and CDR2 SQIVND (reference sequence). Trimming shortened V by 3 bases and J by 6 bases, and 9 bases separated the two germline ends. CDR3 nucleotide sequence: TGTGCCAGTAGTATCGGGGTCGTCAATGAGCAGTTCTTC. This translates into CASSIGVVNEQFF. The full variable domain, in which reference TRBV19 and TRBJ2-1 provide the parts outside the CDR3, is DGGITQSPKYLFRKEGQNVTLSCEQNLNHDAMYWYRQDPGQGLRLIYYSQIVNDFQKGDIAEGYSVSREKKESFPLTVTSAQKNPTAFYLCASSIGVVNEQFFGPGTRLTVL.

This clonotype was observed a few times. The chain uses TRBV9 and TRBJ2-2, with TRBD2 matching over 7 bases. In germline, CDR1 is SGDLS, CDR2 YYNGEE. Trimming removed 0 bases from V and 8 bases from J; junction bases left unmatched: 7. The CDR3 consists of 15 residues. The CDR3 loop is CASSVGSSGAGELFF. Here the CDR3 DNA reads TGTGCCAGCAGCGTAGGGTCCAGCGGGGCTGGGGAGCTGTTTTTT.

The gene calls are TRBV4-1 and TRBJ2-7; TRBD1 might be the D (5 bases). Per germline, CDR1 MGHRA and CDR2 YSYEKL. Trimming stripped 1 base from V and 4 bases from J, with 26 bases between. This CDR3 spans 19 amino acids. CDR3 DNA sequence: TGCGCCAGCAGCCAAGGTATTTCGGTCGTTTCGGACATCGGATACGAGCAGTACTTC. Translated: CASSQGISVVSDIGYEQYF.

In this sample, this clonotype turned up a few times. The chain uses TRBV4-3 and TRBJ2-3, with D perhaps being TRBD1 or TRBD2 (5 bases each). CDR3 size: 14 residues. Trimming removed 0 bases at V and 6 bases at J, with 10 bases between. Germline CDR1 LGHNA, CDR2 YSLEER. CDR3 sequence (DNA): TGCGCCAGCAGCCAAGAGACGGGGCGGGATACGCAGTATTTT. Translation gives CASSQETGRDTQYF.

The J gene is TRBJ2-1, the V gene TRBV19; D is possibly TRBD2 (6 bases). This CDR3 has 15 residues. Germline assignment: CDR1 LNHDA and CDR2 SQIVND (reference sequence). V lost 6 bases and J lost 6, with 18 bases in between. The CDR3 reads CASREYGGGGNEQFF. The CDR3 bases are TGTGCCAGTAGAGAGTACGGGGGAGGTGGCAATGAGCAGTTCTTC.

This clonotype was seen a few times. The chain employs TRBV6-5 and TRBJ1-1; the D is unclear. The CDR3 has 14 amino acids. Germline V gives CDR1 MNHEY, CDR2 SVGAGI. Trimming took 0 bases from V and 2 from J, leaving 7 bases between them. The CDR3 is CASSYSRVNTEAFF. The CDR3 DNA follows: TGTGCCAGCAGTTACTCGCGAGTTAACACTGAAGCTTTCTTT.

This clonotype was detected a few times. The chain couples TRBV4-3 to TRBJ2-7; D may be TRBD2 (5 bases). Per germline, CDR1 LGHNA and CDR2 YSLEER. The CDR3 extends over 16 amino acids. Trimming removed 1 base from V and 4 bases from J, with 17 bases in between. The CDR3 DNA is TGCGCCAGCAGCCAAGTCAAGGGTGCGGGTCCTTACGAGCAGTACTTC. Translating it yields CASSQVKGAGPYEQYF.

CDR3 DNA sequence: TGTGCCAGCAGTTACGGGCAGTTCTACAATGAGCAGTTCTTC. Its protein product is CASSYGQFYNEQFF. This chain connects TRBV6-2 or TRBV6-3 to TRBJ2-1; D is unclear. The germline CDR1 and CDR2 sequences are MNHEY and SVGEGT. The CDR3 loop spans 14 amino acids. V lost 2 bases and J 3 bases, leaving 8 bases between the germline ends.

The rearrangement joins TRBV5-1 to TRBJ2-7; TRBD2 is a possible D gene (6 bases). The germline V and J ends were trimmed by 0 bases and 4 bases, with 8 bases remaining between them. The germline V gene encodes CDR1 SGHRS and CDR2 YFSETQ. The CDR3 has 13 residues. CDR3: CASSLARGYEQYF. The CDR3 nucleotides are TGCGCCAGCAGCTTGGCCCGGGGGTACGAGCAGTACTTC.

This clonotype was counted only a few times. The CDR3 bases are TGTGCCAGCAGCAAACGGAGGGGGGCGAGCAATCAGCCCCAGCATTTT. This translates into CASSKRRGASNQPQHF. The rearrangement uses TRBV21-1 and TRBJ1-5; the listed D gene, TRBD1, was not tested against the DNA. TRBV21-1 is a recognized pseudogene. CDR3 length: 16 residues.

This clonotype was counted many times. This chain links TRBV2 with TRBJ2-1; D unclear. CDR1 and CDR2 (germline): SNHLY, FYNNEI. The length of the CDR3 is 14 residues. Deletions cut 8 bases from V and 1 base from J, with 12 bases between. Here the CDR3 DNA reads TGTGCCAGCGTGGATAGAGCATCCTACAATGAGCAGTTCTTC. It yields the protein CASVDRASYNEQFF.

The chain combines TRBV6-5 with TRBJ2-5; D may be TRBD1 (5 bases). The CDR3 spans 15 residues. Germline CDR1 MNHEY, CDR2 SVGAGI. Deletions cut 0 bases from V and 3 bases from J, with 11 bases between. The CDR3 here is CASSYSGVWEETQYF. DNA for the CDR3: TGTGCCAGCAGTTACTCAGGGGTTTGGGAAGAGACCCAGTACTTC.

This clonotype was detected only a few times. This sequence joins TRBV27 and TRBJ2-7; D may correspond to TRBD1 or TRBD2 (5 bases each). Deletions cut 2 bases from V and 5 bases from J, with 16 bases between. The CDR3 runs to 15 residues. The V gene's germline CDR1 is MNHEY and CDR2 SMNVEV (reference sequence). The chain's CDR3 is CASSLDNLGRNEQYF. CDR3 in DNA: TGTGCCAGCAGTTTAGACAACTTGGGACGGAACGAGCAGTACTTC.

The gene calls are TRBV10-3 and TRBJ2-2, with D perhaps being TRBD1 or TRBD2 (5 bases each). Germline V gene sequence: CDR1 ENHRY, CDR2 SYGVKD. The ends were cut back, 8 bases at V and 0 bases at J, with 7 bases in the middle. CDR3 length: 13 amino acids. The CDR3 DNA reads TGTGCCATCGGGACGGCGAACACCGGGGAGCTGTTTTTT. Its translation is CAIGTANTGELFF.

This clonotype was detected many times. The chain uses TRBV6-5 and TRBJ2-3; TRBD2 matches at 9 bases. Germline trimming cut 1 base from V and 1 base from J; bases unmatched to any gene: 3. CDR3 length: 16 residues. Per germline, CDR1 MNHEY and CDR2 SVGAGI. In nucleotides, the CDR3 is TGTGCCAGCAGTTACTGGGTAGCGGGGGGCACAGATACGCAGTATTTT. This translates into CASSYWVAGGTDTQYF.

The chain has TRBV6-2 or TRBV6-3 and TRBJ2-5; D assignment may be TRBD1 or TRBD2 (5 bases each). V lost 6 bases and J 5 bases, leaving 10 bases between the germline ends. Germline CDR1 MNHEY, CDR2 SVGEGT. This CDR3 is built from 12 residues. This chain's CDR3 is CASRGDGETQYF. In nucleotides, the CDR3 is TGTGCCAGCAGAGGGGACGGCGAGACCCAGTACTTC.

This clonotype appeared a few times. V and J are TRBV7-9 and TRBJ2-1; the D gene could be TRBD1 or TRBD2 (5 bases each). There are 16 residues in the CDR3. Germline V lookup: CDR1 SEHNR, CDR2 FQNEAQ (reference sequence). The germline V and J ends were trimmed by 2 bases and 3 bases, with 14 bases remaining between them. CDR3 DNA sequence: TGTGCCAGCAGCTTATATAGGACACTAGGCTACAATGAGCAGTTCTTC. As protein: CASSLYRTLGYNEQFF.

The CDR3 protein is CAISVQGAYEQYF. The CDR3 nucleotides are TGTGCCATCAGTGTCCAGGGAGCCTACGAGCAGTACTTC. The chain uses TRBV10-3 and TRBJ2-7, with D perhaps matching TRBD1 or TRBD2 (5 bases each). Germline loops: CDR1 ENHRY, CDR2 SYGVKD. The length of the CDR3 is 13 residues. Trimming cost V 4 bases and J 2 bases, with 9 bases left between them.

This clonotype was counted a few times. The CDR3 here is CASSPDQLAGGTSTDTQYF. In DNA form, the CDR3 reads TGTGCCAGCAGCCCAGACCAACTAGCGGGGGGGACTAGCACAGATACGCAGTATTTT. The rearrangement links TRBV12-3 or TRBV12-4 to TRBJ2-3, with TRBD2 identical over 13 bases. Trimming cost V 6 bases and J 0 bases; bases outside gene matches: 12. CDR3 length equals 19 residues.

CDR3 in DNA: TGTGCCAGCAGTCATAGCGGGGGGGCAGATACGCAGTATTTT. It encodes CASSHSGGADTQYF. The rearrangement joins TRBV6-2 or TRBV6-3 to TRBJ2-3; 11 nucleotides align to TRBD2. Per the germline V gene, CDR1 is MNHEY and CDR2 is SVGEGT. This CDR3 is built from 14 residues. V lost 5 bases to trimming and J lost 4 bases; unmatched junction nucleotides: 2.

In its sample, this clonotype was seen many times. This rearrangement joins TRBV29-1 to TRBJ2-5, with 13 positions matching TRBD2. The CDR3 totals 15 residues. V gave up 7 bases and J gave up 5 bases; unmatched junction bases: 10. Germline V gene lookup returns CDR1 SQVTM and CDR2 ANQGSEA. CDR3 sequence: CSAETSGGARETQYF. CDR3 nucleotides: TGCAGCGCCGAAACTAGCGGGGGGGCGCGGGAGACCCAGTACTTC.

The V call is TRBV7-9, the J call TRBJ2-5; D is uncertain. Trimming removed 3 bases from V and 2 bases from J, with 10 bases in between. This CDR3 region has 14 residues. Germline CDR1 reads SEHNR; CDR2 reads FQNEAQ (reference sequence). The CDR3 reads CASSFLRKQETQYF. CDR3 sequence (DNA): TGTGCCAGCAGCTTTTTAAGGAAACAAGAGACCCAGTACTTC.

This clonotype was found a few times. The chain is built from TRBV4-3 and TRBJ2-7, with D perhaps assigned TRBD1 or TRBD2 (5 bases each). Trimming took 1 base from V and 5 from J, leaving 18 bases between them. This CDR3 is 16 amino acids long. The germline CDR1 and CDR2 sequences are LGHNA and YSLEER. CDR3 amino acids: CASSQGSGRSRHEQYF. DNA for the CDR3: TGCGCCAGCAGCCAAGGCTCAGGGAGAAGCCGCCACGAGCAGTACTTC.

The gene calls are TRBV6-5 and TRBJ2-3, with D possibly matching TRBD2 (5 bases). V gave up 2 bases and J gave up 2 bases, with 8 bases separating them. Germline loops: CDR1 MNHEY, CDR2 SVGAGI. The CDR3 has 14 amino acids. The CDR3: CASSYTGVTDTQYF. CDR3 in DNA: TGTGCCAGCAGTTACACCGGGGTCACAGATACGCAGTATTTT.